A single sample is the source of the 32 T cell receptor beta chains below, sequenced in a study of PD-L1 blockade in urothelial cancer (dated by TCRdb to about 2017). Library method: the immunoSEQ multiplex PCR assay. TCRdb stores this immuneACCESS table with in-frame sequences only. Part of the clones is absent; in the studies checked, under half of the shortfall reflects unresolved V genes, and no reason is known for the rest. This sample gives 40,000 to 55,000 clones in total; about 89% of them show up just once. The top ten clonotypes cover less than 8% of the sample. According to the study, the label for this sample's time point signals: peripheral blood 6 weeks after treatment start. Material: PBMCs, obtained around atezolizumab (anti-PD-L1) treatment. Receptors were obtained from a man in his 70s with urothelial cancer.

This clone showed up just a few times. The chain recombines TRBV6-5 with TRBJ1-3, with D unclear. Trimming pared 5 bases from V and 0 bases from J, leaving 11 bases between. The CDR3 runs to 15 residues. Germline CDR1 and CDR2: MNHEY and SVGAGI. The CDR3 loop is CASSPEGYSGNTIYF. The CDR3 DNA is TGTGCCAGCAGTCCCGAGGGATACTCTGGAAACACCATATATTTT.

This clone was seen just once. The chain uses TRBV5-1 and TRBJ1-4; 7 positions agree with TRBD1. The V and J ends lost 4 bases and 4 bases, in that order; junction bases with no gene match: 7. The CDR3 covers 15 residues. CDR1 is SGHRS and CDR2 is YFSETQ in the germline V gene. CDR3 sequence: CASSRPGQVNEKLFF. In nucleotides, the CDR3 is TGCGCCAGCAGCCGCCCCGGACAGGTTAATGAAAAACTGTTTTTT. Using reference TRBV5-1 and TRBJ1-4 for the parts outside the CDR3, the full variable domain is KAGVTQTPRYLIKTRGQQVTLSCSPISGHRSVSWYQQTPGQGLQFLFEYFSETQRNKGNFPGRFSGRQFSNSRSEMNVSTLELGDSALYLCASSRPGQVNEKLFFGSGTQLSVL.

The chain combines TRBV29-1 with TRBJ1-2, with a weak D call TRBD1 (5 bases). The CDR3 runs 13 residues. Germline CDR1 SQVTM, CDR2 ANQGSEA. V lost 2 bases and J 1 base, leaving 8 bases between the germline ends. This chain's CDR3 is CSVETGYNYGYTF. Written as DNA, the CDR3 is TGCAGCGTTGAAACAGGTTATAACTATGGCTACACCTTC.

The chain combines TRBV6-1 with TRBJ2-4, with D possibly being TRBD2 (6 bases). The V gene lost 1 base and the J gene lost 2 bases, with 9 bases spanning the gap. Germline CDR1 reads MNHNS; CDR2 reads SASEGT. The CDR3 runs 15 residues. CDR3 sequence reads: CASSEGGTTKNIQYF. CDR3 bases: TGTGCCAGCAGTGAAGGCGGGACCACCAAAAACATTCAGTACTTC.

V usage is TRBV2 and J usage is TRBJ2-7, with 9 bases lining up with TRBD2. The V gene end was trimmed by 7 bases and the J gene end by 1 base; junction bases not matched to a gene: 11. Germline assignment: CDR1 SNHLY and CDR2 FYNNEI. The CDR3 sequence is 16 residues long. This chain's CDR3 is CASTLGGTSISYEQYF. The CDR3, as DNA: TGTGCCAGCACCCTCGGAGGGACTAGCATATCCTACGAGCAGTACTTC.

In DNA form, the CDR3 reads TGTGCCAGCAGTTACTCGAGGGGAAACACCATATATTTT. Protein: CASSYSRGNTIYF. The chain employs TRBV6-5 and TRBJ1-3; D not certain. The germline V gene encodes CDR1 MNHEY and CDR2 SVGAGI. With 0 bases removed from V and 4 bases from J, the gap between germline ends came to 4 bases. This CDR3 is 13 amino acids long.

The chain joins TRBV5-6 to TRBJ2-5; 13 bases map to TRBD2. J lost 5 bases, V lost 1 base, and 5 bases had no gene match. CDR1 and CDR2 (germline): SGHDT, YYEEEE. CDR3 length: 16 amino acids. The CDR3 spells CASSLTSGRALETQYF. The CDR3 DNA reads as TGTGCCAGCAGCTTGACTAGCGGGAGGGCCCTGGAGACCCAGTACTTC.

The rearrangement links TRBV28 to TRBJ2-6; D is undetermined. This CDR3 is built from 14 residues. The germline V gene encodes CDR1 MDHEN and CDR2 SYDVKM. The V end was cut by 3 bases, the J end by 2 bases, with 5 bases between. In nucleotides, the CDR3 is TGTGCCAGCAGTTTTTCGGCTGGGGCCAACGTCCTGACTTTC. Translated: CASSFSAGANVLTF.

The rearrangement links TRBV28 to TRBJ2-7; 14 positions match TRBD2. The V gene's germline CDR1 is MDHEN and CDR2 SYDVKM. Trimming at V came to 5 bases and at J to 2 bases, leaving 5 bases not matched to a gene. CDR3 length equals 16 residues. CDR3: CASSGLAGGDAYEQYF. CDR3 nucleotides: TGTGCCAGCAGTGGACTAGCGGGAGGTGACGCCTACGAGCAGTACTTC. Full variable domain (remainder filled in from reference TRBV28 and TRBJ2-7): DVKVTQSSRYLVKRTGEKVFLECVQDMDHENMFWYRQDPGLGLRLIYFSYDVKMKEKGDIPEGYSVSREKKERFSLILESASTNQTSMYLCASSGLAGGDAYEQYFGPGTRLTVT.

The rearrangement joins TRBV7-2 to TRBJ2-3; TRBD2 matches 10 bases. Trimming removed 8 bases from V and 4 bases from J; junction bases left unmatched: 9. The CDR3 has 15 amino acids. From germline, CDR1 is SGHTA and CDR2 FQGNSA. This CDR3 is CASLSSGSVADTQYF. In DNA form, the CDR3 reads TGTGCCAGCCTTTCTAGCGGGAGTGTGGCAGATACGCAGTATTTT.

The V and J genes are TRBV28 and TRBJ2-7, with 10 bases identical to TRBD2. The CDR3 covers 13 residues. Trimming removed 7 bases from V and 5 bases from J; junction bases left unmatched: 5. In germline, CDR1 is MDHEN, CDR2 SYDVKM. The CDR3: CASKAGGPHEQYF. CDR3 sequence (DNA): TGTGCCAGCAAAGCGGGAGGGCCCCACGAGCAGTACTTC.

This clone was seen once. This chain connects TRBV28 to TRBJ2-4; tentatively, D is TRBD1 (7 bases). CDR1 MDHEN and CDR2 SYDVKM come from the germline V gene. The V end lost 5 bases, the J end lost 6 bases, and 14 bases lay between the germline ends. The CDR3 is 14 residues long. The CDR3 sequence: CASSPRQGGNIQYF. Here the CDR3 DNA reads TGTGCCAGCAGTCCCAGACAGGGAGGAAACATTCAGTACTTC.

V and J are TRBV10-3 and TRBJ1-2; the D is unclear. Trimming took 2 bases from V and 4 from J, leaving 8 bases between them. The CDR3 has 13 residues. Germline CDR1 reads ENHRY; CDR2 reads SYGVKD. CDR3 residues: CAISEGSPYGYTF. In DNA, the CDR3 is TGTGCCATCAGTGAGGGGAGCCCCTATGGCTACACCTTC.

The CDR3 here is CASSVGGAGKQAFF. CDR3 nucleotide sequence: TGTGCCAGCAGCGTAGGGGGCGCGGGGAAACAGGCTTTCTTT. The chain employs TRBV9 and TRBJ1-1; possibly TRBD1 for D (5 bases). Trimming took off 0 bases at V and 11 bases at J, with 17 bases between the two ends. Germline V gives CDR1 SGDLS, CDR2 YYNGEE. This CDR3 region has 14 residues.

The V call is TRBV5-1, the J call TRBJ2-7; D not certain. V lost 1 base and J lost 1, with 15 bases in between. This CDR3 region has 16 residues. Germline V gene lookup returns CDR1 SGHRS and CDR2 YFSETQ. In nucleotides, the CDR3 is TGCGCCAGCAGCTTGCGGCCGGGTCCCCCTTCCTACGAGCAGTACTTC. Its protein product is CASSLRPGPPSYEQYF.

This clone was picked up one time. The CDR3 spells CASSYTQGEVNYGYTF. The CDR3 nucleotides are TGTGCCAGCAGTTACACACAGGGGGAGGTTAACTATGGCTACACCTTC. The chain has TRBV6-5 and TRBJ1-2; TRBD1 agrees at 8 bases. The junction had 6 bases not matched to a gene; V was cut back by 2 bases and J by 1 base. Germline-derived CDR1 and CDR2 are MNHEY and SVGAGI. The CDR3 has 16 residues.

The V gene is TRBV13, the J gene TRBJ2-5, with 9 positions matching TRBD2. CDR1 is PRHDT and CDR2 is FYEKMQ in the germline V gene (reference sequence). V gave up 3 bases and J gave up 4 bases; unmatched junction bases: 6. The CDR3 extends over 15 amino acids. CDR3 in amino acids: CASSFGGRGGETQYF. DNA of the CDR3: TGTGCCAGCAGCTTCGGCGGGAGGGGGGGAGAGACCCAGTACTTC.

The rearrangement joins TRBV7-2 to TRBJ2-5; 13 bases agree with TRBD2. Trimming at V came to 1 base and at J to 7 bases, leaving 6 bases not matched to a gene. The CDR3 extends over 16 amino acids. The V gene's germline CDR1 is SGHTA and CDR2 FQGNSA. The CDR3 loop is CASSLETSGRGRTQYF. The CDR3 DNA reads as TGTGCCAGCAGCTTAGAAACTAGCGGGAGGGGTCGGACCCAGTACTTC.

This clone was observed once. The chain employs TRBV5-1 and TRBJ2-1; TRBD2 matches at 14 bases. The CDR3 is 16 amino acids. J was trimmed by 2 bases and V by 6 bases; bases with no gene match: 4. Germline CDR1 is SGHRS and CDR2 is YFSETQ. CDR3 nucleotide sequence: TGCGCCAGCACCGGGACTAGCGGGGGAGCCTACAATGAGCAGTTCTTC. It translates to CASTGTSGGAYNEQFF.

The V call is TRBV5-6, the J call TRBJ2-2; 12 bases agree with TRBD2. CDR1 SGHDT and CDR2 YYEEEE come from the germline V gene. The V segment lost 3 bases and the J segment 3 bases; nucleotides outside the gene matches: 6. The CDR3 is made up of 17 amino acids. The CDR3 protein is CASSSRTSGKHTGELFF. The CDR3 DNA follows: TGTGCCAGCAGCTCTCGGACTAGCGGGAAGCACACCGGGGAGCTGTTTTTT.

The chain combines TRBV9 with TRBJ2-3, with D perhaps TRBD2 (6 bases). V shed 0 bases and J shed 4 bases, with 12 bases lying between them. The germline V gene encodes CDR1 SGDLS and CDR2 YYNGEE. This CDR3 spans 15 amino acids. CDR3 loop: CASSVGIGGSDTQYF. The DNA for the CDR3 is TGTGCCAGCAGCGTAGGAATAGGAGGGTCAGATACGCAGTATTTT. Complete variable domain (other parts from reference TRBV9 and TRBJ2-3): DSGVTQTPKHLITATGQRVTLRCSPRSGDLSVYWYQQSLDQGLQFLIQYYNGEERAKGNILERFSAQQFPDLHSELNLSSLELGDSALYFCASSVGIGGSDTQYFGPGTRLTVL.

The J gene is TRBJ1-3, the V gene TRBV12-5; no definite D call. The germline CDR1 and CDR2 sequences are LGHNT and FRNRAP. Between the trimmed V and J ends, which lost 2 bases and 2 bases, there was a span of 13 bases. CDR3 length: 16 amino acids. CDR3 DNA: TGTGCTAGTGGTTTGAAGGTTTCGGGAGCTGGAAACACCATATATTTT. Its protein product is CASGLKVSGAGNTIYF.

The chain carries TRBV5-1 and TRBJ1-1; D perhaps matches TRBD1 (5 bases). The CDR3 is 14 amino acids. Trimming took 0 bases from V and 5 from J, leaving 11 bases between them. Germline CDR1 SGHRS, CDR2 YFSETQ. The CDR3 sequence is CASSLVGGGTEAFF. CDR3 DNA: TGCGCCAGCAGCTTGGTTGGGGGGGGGACTGAAGCTTTCTTT.

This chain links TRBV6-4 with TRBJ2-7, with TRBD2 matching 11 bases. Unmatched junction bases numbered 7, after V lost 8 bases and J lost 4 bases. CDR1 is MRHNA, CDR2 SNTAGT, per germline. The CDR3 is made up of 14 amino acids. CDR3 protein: CASPGPSGRYEQYF. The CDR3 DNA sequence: TGTGCCAGCCCGGGGCCTAGCGGGAGGTACGAGCAGTACTTC.

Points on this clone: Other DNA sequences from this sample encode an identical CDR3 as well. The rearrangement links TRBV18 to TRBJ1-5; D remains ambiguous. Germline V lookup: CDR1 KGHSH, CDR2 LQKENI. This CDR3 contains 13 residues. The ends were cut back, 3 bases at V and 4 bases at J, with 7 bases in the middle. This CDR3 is CASSPAQNQPQHF. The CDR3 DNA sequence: TGTGCCAGCTCACCGGCACAGAATCAGCCCCAGCATTTT.

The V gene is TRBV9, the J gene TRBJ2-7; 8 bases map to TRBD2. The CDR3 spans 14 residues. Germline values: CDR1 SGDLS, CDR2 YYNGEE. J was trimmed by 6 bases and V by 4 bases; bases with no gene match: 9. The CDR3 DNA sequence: TGTGCCAGCAGCCCGGGGGGGGCCACCCGCGAGCAGTACTTC. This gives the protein CASSPGGATREQYF.

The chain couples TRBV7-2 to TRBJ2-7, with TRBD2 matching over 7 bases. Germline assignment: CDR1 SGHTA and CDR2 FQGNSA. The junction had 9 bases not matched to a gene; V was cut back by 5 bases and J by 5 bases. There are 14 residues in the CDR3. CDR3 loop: CASSLLGLGHEQYF. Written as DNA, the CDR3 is TGTGCCAGCAGCCTCCTCGGACTAGGCCACGAGCAGTACTTC.

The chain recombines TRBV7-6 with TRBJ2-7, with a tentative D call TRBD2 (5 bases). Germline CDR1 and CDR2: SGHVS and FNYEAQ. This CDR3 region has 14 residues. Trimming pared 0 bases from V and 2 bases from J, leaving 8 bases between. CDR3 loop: CASSLAEAAYEQYF. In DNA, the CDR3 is TGTGCCAGCAGCTTAGCGGAGGCGGCCTACGAGCAGTACTTC.

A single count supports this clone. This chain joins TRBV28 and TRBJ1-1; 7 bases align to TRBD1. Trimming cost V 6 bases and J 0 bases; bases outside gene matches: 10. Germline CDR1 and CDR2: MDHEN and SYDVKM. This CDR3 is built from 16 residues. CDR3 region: CASSPVLTGLNTEAFF. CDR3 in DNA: TGTGCCAGCAGCCCCGTATTGACAGGGTTGAACACTGAAGCTTTCTTT.

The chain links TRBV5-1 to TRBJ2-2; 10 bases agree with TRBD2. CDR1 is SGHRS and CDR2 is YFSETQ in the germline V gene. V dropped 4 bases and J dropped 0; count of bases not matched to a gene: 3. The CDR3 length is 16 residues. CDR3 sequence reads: CASSPGLAANTGELFF. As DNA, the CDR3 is TGCGCCAGCAGCCCCGGACTAGCGGCGAACACCGGGGAGCTGTTTTTT.

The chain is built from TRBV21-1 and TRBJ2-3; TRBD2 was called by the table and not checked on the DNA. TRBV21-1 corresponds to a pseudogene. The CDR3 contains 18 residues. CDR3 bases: TGTGCCAGCAGCACTGGGTATCGGGCGGGAGCGAGCACAGATACGCAGTATTTT. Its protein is CASSTGYRAGASTDTQYF.

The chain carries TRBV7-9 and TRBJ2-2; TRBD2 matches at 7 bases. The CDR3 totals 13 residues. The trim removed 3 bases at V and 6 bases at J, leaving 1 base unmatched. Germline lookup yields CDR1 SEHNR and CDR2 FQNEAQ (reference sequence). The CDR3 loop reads CASSLTSPGELFF. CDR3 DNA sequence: TGTGCCAGCAGCTTGACTAGCCCCGGGGAGCTGTTTTTT.